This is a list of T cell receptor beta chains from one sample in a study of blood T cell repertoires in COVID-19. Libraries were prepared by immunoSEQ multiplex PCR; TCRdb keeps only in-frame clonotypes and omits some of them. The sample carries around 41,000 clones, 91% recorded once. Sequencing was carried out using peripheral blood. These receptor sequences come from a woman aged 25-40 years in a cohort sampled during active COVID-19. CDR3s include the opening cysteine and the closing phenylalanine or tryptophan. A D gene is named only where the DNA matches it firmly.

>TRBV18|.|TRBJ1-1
CASSPKDQGAPEAFF
TGTGCCAGCTCACCAAAGGATCAAGGGGCCCCTGAAGCTTTCTTT
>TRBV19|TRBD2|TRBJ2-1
CASKSSGSEQFF
TGTGCCAGTAAGAGTAGCGGGAGTGAGCAGTTCTTC
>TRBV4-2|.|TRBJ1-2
CASSQDDGRVSTNYGYTF
TGTGCCAGCAGCCAAGACGATGGGCGCGTCTCCACGAACTATGGCTACACCTTC
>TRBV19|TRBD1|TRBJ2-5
CASSRQGAGVVETQYF
TGTGCCAGTAGTAGACAGGGGGCTGGGGTAGTAGAGACCCAGTACTTC
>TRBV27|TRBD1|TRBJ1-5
CASGQDRGNQPQHF
TGTGCCAGCGGTCAGGACAGGGGTAATCAGCCCCAGCATTTT
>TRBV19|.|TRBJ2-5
CASSPGLQETQYF
TGTGCCAGTAGTCCGGGACTGCAAGAGACCCAGTACTTC
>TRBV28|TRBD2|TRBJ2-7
CASSRLAGGEQYF
TGTGCCAGCAGTCGTCTAGCGGGAGGAGAGCAGTACTTC
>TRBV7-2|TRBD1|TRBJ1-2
CASSFNRGGGYTF
TGTGCCAGCAGCTTTAACAGGGGAGGTGGCTACACCTTC
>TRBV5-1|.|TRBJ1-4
CASSWGGLNEKLFF
TGCGCCAGCAGCTGGGGGGGTCTTAATGAAAAACTGTTTTTT
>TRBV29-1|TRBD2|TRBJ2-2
CSGFKGEGGELFF
TGCAGCGGGTTTAAAGGGGAGGGCGGGGAGCTGTTTTTT
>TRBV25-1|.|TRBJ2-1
CASSECLLLREVFNEQFF
TGTGCCAGCAGTGAATGCCTTCTTTTGAGGGAGGTGTTCAATGAGCAGTTCTTC